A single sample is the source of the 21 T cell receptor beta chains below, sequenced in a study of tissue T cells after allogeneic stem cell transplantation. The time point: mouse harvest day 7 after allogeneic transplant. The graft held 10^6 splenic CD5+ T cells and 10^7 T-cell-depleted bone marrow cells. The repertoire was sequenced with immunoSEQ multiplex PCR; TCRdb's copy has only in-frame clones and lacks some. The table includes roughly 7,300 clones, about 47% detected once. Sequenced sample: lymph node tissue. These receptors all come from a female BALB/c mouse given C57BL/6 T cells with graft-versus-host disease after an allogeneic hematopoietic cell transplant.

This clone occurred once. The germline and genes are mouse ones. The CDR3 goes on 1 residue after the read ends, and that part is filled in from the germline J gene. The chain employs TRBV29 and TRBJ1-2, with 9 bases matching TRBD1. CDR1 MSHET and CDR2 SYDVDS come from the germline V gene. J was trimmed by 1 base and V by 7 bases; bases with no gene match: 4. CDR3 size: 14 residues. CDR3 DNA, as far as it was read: TGTGCTAGCATTCACAGGGGGCTAAACTCCGACTACACC. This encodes CASIHRGLNSDYT. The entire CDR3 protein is CASIHRGLNSDYTF.

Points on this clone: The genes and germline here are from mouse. Here the CDR3 reads CASSLTSSQNTLYF. Incomplete CDR3 DNA: TGTGCCAGCAGCTTAACATCTAGTCAAAACACCTTGTAC. The rearrangement links TRBV3 to TRBJ2-4; D is undetermined. The read gets to within 1 residue of the CDR3 end, and the germline J gene fills in the rest. Germline CDR1 SNHLY, CDR2 FYNGKV (reference sequence). The CDR3 spans 14 residues. Trimming removed 2 bases from V and 0 bases from J, with 6 bases in between. The complete variable domain, with remaining parts taken from reference TRBV3 and TRBJ2-4, reads GPKVLQIPSHQIIDMGQMVTLNCDPVSNHLYFYWYKQILGQQMEFLVNFYNGKVMEKSKLFKDQFSVERPDGSYFTLKIQPTALEDSAVYFCASSLTSSQNTLYFGAGTRLSVL.

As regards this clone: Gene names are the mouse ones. CDR3 sequence reads: CASSVPGQGTEVFF. The covered CDR3 bases are TGTGCCAGCAGTGTTCCGGGACAGGGAACAGAAGTCTTC. The genes are TRBV26 and TRBJ1-1, with 9 bases matching TRBD1. The sequence runs out 1 residue before the end of the CDR3; the remainder is reconstructed from the germline J gene. Per the germline V gene, CDR1 is KGHPV and CDR2 is FQNQEV (reference sequence). Trimming took 5 bases from V and 5 from J; bases not matched to a gene: 6. The CDR3 totals 14 residues.

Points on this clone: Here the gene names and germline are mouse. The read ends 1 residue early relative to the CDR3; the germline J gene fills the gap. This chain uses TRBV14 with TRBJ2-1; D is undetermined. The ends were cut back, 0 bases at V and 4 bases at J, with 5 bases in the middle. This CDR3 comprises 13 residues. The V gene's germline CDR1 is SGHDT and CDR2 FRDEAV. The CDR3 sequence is CASSFFGYAEQFF. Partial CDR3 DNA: TGTGCCAGCAGTTTCTTTGGGTATGCTGAGCAGTTC.

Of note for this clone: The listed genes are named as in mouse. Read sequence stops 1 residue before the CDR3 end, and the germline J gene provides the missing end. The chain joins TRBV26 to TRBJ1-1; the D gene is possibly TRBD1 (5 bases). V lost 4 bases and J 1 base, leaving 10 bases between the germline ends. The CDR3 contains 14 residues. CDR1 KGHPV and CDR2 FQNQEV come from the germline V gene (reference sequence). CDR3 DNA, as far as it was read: TGTGCCAGCAGTCCAACCGGGACGAACACAGAAGTCTTC. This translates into CASSPTGTNTEVF. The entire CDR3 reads CASSPTGTNTEVFF.

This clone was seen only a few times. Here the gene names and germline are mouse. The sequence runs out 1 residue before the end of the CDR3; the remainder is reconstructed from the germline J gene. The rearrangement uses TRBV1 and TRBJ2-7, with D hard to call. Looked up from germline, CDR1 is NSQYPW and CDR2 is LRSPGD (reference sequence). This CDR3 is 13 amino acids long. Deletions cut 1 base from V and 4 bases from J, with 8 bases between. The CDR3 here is CTCSAASGYEQYF. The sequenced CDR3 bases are TGCACCTGCAGTGCAGCCTCAGGTTATGAACAGTAC.

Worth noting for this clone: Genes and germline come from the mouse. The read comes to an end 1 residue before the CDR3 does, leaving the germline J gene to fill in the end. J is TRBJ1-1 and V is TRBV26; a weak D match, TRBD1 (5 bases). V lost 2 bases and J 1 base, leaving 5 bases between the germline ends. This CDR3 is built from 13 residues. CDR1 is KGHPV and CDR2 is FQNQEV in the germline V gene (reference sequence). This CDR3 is CASSLRGNTEVFF. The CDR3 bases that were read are TGTGCCAGCAGTCTGAGGGGGAACACAGAAGTCTTC.

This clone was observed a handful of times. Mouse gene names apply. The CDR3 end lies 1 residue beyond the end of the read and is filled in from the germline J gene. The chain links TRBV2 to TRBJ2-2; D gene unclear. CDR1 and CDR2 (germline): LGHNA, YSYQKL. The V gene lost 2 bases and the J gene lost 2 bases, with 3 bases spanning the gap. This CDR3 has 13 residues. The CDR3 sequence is CASSQQNTGQLYF. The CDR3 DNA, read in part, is TGTGCCAGCAGCCAACAGAACACCGGGCAGCTCTAC.

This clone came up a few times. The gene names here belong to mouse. The part of the CDR3 DNA that was read is TGTGCCAGCAGTCTGGAGGGGGGAGAACAGTAC. Translating it yields CASSLEGGEQY. In full, the CDR3 reads CASSLEGGEQYF. The rearrangement uses TRBV26 and TRBJ2-7; the D gene could be TRBD1 or TRBD2 (6 bases each). Coverage ceases 1 residue before the CDR3 finishes, and the germline J gene fills in the end. CDR1 KGHPV and CDR2 FQNQEV come from the germline V gene (reference sequence). Between the trimmed V and J ends, which lost 2 bases and 7 bases, there was a span of 9 bases. The CDR3 is 12 amino acids.

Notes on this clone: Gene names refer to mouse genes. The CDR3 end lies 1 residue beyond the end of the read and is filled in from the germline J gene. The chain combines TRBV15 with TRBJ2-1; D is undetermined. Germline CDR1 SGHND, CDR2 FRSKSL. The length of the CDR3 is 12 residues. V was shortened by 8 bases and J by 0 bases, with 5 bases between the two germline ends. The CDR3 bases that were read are TGTGCCAGCTCTGGTAACTATGCTGAGCAGTTC. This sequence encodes CASSGNYAEQF. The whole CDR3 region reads CASSGNYAEQFF.

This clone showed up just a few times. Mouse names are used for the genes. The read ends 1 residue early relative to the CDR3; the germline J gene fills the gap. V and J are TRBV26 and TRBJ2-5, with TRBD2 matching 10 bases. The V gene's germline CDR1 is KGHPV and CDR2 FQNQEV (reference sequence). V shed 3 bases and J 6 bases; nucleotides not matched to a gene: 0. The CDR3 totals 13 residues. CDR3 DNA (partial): TGTGCCAGCAGTCTACTGGGGGGGGACACCCAGTAC. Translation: CASSLLGGDTQY. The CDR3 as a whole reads CASSLLGGDTQYF.

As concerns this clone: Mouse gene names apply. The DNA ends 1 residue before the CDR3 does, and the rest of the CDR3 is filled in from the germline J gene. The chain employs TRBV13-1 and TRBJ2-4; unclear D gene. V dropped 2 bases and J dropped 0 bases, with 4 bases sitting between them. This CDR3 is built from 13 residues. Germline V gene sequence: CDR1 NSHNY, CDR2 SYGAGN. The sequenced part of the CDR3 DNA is TGTGCCAGCAGTGAAGACAGTCAAAACACCTTGTAC. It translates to CASSEDSQNTLY. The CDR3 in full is CASSEDSQNTLYF.

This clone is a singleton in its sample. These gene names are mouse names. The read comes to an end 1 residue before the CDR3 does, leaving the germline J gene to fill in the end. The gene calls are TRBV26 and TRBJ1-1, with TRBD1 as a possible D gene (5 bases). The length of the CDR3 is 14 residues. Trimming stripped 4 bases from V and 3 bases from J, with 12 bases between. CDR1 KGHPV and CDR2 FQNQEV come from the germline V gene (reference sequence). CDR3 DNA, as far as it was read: TGTGCCAGCAGTCAGGAGGGGTGGGACACAGAAGTCTTC. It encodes CASSQEGWDTEVF. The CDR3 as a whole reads CASSQEGWDTEVFF.

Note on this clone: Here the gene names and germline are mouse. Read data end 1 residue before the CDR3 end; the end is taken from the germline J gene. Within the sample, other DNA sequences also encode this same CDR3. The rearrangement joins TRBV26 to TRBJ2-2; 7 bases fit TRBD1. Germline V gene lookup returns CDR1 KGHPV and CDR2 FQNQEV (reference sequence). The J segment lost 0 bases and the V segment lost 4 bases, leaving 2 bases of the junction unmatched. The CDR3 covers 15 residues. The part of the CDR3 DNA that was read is TGTGCCAGCAGTCCCGGGACAGCAAACACCGGGCAGCTCTAC. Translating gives CASSPGTANTGQLY. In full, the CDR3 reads CASSPGTANTGQLYF.

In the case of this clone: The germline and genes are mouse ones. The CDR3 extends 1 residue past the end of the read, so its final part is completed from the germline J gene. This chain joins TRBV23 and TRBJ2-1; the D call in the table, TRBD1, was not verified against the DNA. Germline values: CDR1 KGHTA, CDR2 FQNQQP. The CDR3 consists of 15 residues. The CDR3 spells CSSSQGQGDYAEQFF. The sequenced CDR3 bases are TGCTCCAGCAGTCAAGGACAGGGGGACTATGCTGAGCAGTTC.

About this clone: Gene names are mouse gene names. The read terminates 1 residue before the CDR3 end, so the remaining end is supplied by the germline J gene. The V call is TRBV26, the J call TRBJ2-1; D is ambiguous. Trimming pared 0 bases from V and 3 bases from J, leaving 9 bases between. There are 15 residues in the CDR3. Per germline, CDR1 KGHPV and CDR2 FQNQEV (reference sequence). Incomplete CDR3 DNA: TGTGCCAGCAGTCTGTCCGGCAGAGCCTATGCTGAGCAGTTC. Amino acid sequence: CASSLSGRAYAEQF. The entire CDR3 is CASSLSGRAYAEQFF.

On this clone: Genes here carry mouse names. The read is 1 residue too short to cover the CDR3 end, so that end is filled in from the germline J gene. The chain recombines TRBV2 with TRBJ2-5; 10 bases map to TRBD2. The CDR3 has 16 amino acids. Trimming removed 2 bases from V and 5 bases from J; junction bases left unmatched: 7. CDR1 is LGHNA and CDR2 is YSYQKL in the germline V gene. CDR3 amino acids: CASSQRLGGGPDTQYF. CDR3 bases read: TGTGCCAGCAGCCAAAGACTGGGGGGAGGGCCAGACACCCAGTAC.

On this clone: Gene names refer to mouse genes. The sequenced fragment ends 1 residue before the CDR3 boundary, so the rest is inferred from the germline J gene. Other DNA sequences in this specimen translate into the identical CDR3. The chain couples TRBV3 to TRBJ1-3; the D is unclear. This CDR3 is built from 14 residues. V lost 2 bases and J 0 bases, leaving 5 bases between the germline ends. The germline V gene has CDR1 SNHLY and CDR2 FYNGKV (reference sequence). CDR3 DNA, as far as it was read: TGTGCCAGCAGCTTACTGAATTCTGGAAATACGCTCTAT. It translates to CASSLLNSGNTLY. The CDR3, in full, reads CASSLLNSGNTLYF. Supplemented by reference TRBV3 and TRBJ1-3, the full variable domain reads GPKVLQIPSHQIIDMGQMVTLNCDPVSNHLYFYWYKQILGQQMEFLVNFYNGKVMEKSKLFKDQFSVERPDGSYFTLKIQPTALEDSAVYFCASSLLNSGNTLYFGEGSRLIVV.

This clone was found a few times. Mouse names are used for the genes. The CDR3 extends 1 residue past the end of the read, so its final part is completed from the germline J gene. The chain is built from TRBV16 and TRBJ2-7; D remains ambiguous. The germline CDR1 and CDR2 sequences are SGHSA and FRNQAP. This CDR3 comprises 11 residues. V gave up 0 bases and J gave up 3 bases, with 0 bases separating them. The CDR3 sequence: CASSLDYEQYF. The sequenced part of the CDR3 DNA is TGTGCAAGCAGCTTAGACTATGAACAGTAC.

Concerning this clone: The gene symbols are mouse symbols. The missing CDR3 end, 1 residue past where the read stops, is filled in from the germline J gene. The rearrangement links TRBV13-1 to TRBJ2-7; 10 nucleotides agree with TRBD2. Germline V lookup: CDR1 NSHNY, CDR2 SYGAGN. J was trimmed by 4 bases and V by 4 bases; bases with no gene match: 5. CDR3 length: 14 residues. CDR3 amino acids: CASSLRDWGYEQYF. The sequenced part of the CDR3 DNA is TGTGCCAGCAGTCTCCGGGACTGGGGTTATGAACAGTAC.

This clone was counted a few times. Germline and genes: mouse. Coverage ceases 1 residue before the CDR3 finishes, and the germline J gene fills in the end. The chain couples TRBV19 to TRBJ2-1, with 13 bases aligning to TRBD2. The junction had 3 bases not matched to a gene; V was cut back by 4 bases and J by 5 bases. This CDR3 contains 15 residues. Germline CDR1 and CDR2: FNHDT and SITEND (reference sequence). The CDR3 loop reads CASSRTGGAHAEQFF. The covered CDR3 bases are TGTGCCAGCAGTCGGACTGGGGGGGCGCATGCTGAGCAGTTC.